This is a list of T cell receptor beta chains from one sample in a study of blood T cell repertoires in COVID-19. Here immunoSEQ multiplex PCR was the method, and the copy in TCRdb shows in-frame clones only, minus some. The table lists 140,000 or so clones, around 90% of them singletons. Sequencing was carried out using peripheral blood. The receptors derive from a human donor with COVID-19, enrolled during active disease. The donor label of this sample is uncertain. The CDR3 runs from the conserved cysteine through the conserved F or W. The D gene is left open where the match is weak. Clone size is stated in some rows and not others, as once, few, many or a class when expanded.

TRBD2,TRBJ2-2,TRBV27,once,CASSQMGGAGELFF,TGTGCCAGCAGCCAAATGGGGGGGGCCGGGGAGCTGTTTTTT
-,TRBJ1-2,TRBV24-1,-,CATSDPGTQGNGYTF,TGTGCCACCAGTGATCCCGGGACCCAGGGGAATGGCTACACCTTC
-,TRBJ1-1,TRBV19,-,CASSDHRALGTEAFF,TGTGCCAGTAGTGACCACAGGGCGTTGGGCACTGAAGCTTTCTTT
-,TRBJ1-4,TRBV9,-,CASSVGQTLEKLFF,TGTGCCAGCAGCGTTGGACAGACACTAGAAAAACTGTTTTTT
-,TRBJ1-6,TRBV4-1,-,CASSQGPLTGFSPLHF,TGCGCCAGCAGCCAAGGGCCGTTAACGGGGTTCTCACCCCTCCACTTT
-,TRBJ1-3,TRBV5-1,-,CASSLDRQSSGNTIYF,TGCGCCAGCAGCTTGGATCGACAGAGCTCTGGAAACACCATATATTTT
-,TRBJ1-2,TRBV11-3,-,CASSHLTGPGGYTF,TGTGCCAGCAGCCACCTCACAGGGCCGGGTGGCTACACCTTC
-,TRBJ1-4,TRBV15,-,CATSESLSQSGEKLFF,TGTGCCACCAGCGAATCCCTAAGTCAGTCGGGTGAAAAACTGTTTTTT
-,TRBJ2-7,TRBV10-1,-,CASSPGSYEQYF,TGCGCCAGCAGCCCGGGGTCCTACGAGCAGTACTTC
-,TRBJ1-2,TRBV6-1,few,CASSEQATVGGYTF,TGTGCCAGCAGTGAACAGGCGACAGTGGGAGGCTACACCTTC
-,TRBJ1-5,TRBV27,-,CASRPREVGNQPQHF,TGTGCCAGCAGACCCCGGGAGGTCGGCAATCAGCCCCAGCATTTT
TRBD2,TRBJ2-1,TRBV20-1,-,CSAVSGIEQFF,TGCAGTGCTGTTAGCGGGATTGAGCAGTTCTTC
-,TRBJ2-1,TRBV18,-,CASSPGGVNEQFF,TGTGCCAGCTCACCCGGCGGGGTAAATGAGCAGTTCTTC
TRBD1,TRBJ2-5,TRBV4-1,once,CASSRPDREETQYF,TGCGCCAGCAGCCGCCCGGACAGGGAAGAGACCCAGTACTTC
TRBD1,TRBJ1-3,TRBV28,-,CASRTTGPGNTIYF,TGTGCCAGCAGAACGACAGGGCCTGGAAACACCATATATTTT
-,TRBJ1-6,TRBV2,-,CASIQNHIAGQLNSPLHF,TGTGCCAGCATCCAAAACCATATTGCAGGGCAACTTAATTCACCCCTCCACTTT
-,TRBJ2-3,TRBV4-2,-,CASTPSQSSSTDTQYF,TGTGCCAGCACCCCAAGTCAGTCCTCTAGCACAGATACGCAGTATTTT
TRBD1,TRBJ1-4,TRBV4-1,-,CASSQTGTGGRINEKLFF,TGCGCCAGCAGCCAAACCGGGACAGGGGGCCGAATTAATGAAAAACTGTTTTTT
-,TRBJ1-1,TRBV9,few,CASSARQGMGTEAFF,TGTGCCAGCAGCGCCCGTCAGGGGATGGGCACTGAAGCTTTCTTT
TRBD1,TRBJ2-7,TRBV19,-,CASRDRGNEQYF,TGTGCCAGTCGGGACAGGGGCAACGAGCAGTACTTC
TRBD1,TRBJ2-7,TRBV9,-,CASSVAGTGDYEQYF,TGTGCCAGCAGCGTAGCCGGGACAGGAGACTACGAGCAGTACTTC
-,TRBJ1-2,TRBV5-1,-,CASSFSASLNYGYTF,TGCGCCAGCAGCTTTAGCGCCAGCCTCAACTATGGCTACACCTTC
-,TRBJ1-6,TRBV28,-,CASSPPRGPLHF,TGTGCCAGCAGTCCCCCTCGCGGGCCCCTCCACTTT
TRBD1,TRBJ1-5,TRBV28,-,CASSIATGPQPQHF,TGTGCCAGCAGTATAGCGACAGGGCCTCAGCCCCAGCATTTT
-,TRBJ2-7,TRBV30,-,CAWSLGWGLYEQYF,TGTGCCTGGAGTCTTGGGTGGGGCCTCTACGAGCAGTACTTC
-,TRBJ2-6,TRBV25-1,few,CASSGQTGHSGANVLTF,TGTGCCAGCAGTGGACAGACAGGCCACTCTGGGGCCAACGTCCTGACTTTC
-,TRBJ2-1,TRBV12-3/TRBV12-4,-,CASSLVRGHEQFF,TGTGCCAGCAGTTTGGTACGGGGTCATGAGCAGTTCTTC
-,TRBJ1-5,TRBV6-5,-,CASSYYGGRDQPQHF,TGTGCCAGCAGTTACTACGGCGGTAGAGATCAGCCCCAGCATTTT
-,TRBJ1-5,TRBV3-1/TRBV3-2,-,CASSQGGTGLAQHF,TGTGCCAGCAGCCAAGGTGGGACCGGACTAGCCCAGCATTTT
-,TRBJ2-2,TRBV3-1/TRBV3-2,-,CASSQAANTGELFF,TGTGCCAGCAGCCAAGCGGCGAACACCGGGGAGCTGTTTTTT
-,TRBJ2-7,TRBV13,-,CASSLQRQPSYEQYF,TGTGCCAGCAGCTTACAACGACAGCCATCCTACGAGCAGTACTTC
TRBD1,TRBJ2-7,TRBV5-1,-,CASSTTGTAIEQYF,TGCGCCAGCAGCACGACCGGGACAGCTATAGAGCAGTACTTC
TRBD1,TRBJ1-1,TRBV27,once,CASSLKGQGASFF,TGTGCCAGCAGTTTAAAGGGACAGGGGGCGTCTTTCTTT
-,TRBJ2-3,TRBV7-2,-,CASLPWAPGKDTQYF,TGTGCCAGCCTCCCGTGGGCCCCAGGGAAGGATACGCAGTATTTT
TRBD1,TRBJ1-1,TRBV5-1,-,CASTPSTGTGDMITEAFF,TGCGCCAGCACCCCGTCAACCGGGACAGGGGACATGATCACTGAAGCTTTCTTT
-,TRBJ1-5,TRBV18,-,CASSPDRSGQPQHF,TGTGCCAGCTCCCCGGACAGATCAGGTCAGCCCCAGCATTTT